This is a list of T cell receptor beta chains from one sample in a study of technical replicates of blood from four donors. The method was immunoSEQ multiplex PCR; TCRdb's version includes in-frame clones alone and lacks a portion of them. Among more than 65,000 clones listed, 95% to 97% were seen once. What was sequenced was T cells isolated from PBMCs. These receptors were collected from a human donor in good health. Both conserved end residues are part of each CDR3. D genes are given only for firm matches. Some rows have no size entry. The others give once, few or many, or a class for an expanded clone.

. | TRBJ2-7 | . | TRBV29-1 | TGCAGCGTTGAAGGTCGCTACGAGCAGTACTTC | CSVEGRYEQYF
TRBD2 | TRBJ2-5 | . | TRBV5-1 | TGCGCCAGCAGCTCTAGCGGCCAGTACCAAGAGACCCAGTACTTC | CASSSSGQYQETQYF
TRBD2 | TRBJ2-3 | . | TRBV13 | TGTGCCAGCAGCTTAGTAGCGGGAGACGGCACAGATACGCAGTATTTT | CASSLVAGDGTDTQYF
TRBD1 | TRBJ1-4 | . | TRBV30 | TGTGCCTGGAGTGATATCCGGGACAGTGGAGAAAAACTGTTTTTT | CAWSDIRDSGEKLFF
TRBD2 | TRBJ2-1 | . | TRBV29-1 | TGCAGCGTCGTAGATTTAGCGGGAGTCCCTGAGCAGTTCTTC | CSVVDLAGVPEQFF
TRBD1 | TRBJ1-2 | . | TRBV29-1 | TGCAGCGTTGAAGGGACAGGGGCTTTGCGATATGGCTACACCTTC | CSVEGTGALRYGYTF
TRBD2 | TRBJ2-7 | . | TRBV6-1 | TGTGCCAGCAGTGGTAGCGGGAGACCCGAGCAGTACTTC | CASSGSGRPEQYF
TRBD1 | TRBJ1-4 | . | TRBV7-2 | TGTGCCAGCAGCCTAGGGACAGCCGTAAGGGAAAAACTGTTTTTT | CASSLGTAVREKLFF
TRBD2 | TRBJ2-7 | . | TRBV5-1 | TGCGCCAGCAGCTTGGCTCCGGGACTAGCGGGGGAAGAGCAGTACTTC | CASSLAPGLAGEEQYF
. | TRBJ2-6 | . | TRBV10-3 | TGTGCCATCAGGGAGGGGGGGGCGCCCGGGGCCAACGTCCTGACTTTC | CAIREGGAPGANVLTF
. | TRBJ1-2 | . | TRBV21-1 | TGTGCCAGCAGCAAAGTGTTCGGGACAGCTAGAGGAGGGAACTATGGCTACACCTTC | CASSKVFGTARGGNYGYTF
. | TRBJ2-5 | . | TRBV28 | TGTGCCAGCAGTGGCTCGCAACTAAAGGGGGAGACCCAGTACTTC | CASSGSQLKGETQYF
TRBD2 | TRBJ2-3 | . | TRBV6-4 | TGTGCCAGCAGTGACGGCGGGACTAGCGGTTTCACAGATACGCAGTATTTT | CASSDGGTSGFTDTQYF
. | TRBJ2-1 | . | TRBV5-6 | TGTGCCAGCAGCTTTTATAATGAGCAGTTCTTC | CASSFYNEQFF
TRBD1 | TRBJ2-4 | once | TRBV27 | TGTGCCAGCAGCCTTGACAGGGTAAACATTCAGTACTTC | CASSLDRVNIQYF
. | TRBJ2-1 | . | TRBV14 | TGTGCCAGCAGCCAAGATATCGGAGCGTTATGGAATGAGCAGTTCTTC | CASSQDIGALWNEQFF
. | TRBJ2-6 | . | TRBV14 | TGTGCCAGCAGCCGAAGTCTAGGGGCCAACGTCCTGACTTTC | CASSRSLGANVLTF
. | TRBJ1-1 | . | TRBV5-4 | TGTGCCAGCAGCTTGGAGCCAGGGAACACTGAAGCTTTCTTT | CASSLEPGNTEAFF
TRBD2 | TRBJ2-1 | . | TRBV5-6 | TGTGCCAGCAGCTTGTCCGGACTAGCGCTCCATGAGCAGTTCTTC | CASSLSGLALHEQFF
. | TRBJ1-1 | . | TRBV23-1 | TGCGCCAGCAGTCAATATGTCGGTTACGGCACTGAAGCTTTCTTT | CASSQYVGYGTEAFF
TRBD1 | TRBJ1-5 | . | TRBV6-5 | TGTGCCAGCAGACCCACAGGGGGACCTCAGCCCCAGCATTTT | CASRPTGGPQPQHF
. | TRBJ1-5 | . | TRBV2 | . | CASSSSGGRLVNQPQHF
. | TRBJ2-3 | . | TRBV4-1 | TGCGCCAGCAGCCATGCCGGGTCGTACACAGATACGCAGTATTTT | CASSHAGSYTDTQYF
TRBD2 | TRBJ2-3 | . | TRBV29-1 | TGCAGCGTTGAAGACGGCGGGAGAGGTTCAGATACGCAGTATTTT | CSVEDGGRGSDTQYF
. | TRBJ2-7 | . | TRBV18 | TGTGCCAGCTCACCACCGGACACATCCTACGAGCAGTACTTC | CASSPPDTSYEQYF
. | TRBJ2-7 | . | TRBV7-8 | TGTGCCAGCAGCTTGAGCTTCGAGCAGTACTTC | CASSLSFEQYF
. | TRBJ2-1 | . | TRBV7-9 | TGTGCCAGCAGCTCCCAGCCAGGGATTGAGCAGTTCTTC | CASSSQPGIEQFF
TRBD1 | TRBJ2-7 | once | TRBV7-8 | TGTGCCAGCAGCGAAGGGACAGGGTTCGAGCAGTACTTC | CASSEGTGFEQYF
TRBD2 | TRBJ2-3 | . | TRBV5-1 | TGCGCCAGCAGCAAAGGGCCTCTAGCGGGGGGGACAGATACGCAGTATTTT | CASSKGPLAGGTDTQYF
TRBD2 | TRBJ2-1 | . | TRBV7-2 | TGTGCCAGCAGCTCGGGACTAGCGGAAAACAATGAGCAGTTCTTC | CASSSGLAENNEQFF
. | TRBJ2-5 | . | TRBV4-2 | TGTGCCAGCAGCCAAGAGGGAGGATACGAGACCCAGTACTTC | CASSQEGGYETQYF
TRBD1 | TRBJ2-2 | . | TRBV6-1 | TGTGCCAGCAGCGGGGACAGGGAATTCACCGGGGAGCTGTTTTTT | CASSGDREFTGELFF
TRBD2 | TRBJ2-4 | . | TRBV20-1 | TGCAGTGGGACTAGCGGAAACATTCAGTACTTC | CSGTSGNIQYF